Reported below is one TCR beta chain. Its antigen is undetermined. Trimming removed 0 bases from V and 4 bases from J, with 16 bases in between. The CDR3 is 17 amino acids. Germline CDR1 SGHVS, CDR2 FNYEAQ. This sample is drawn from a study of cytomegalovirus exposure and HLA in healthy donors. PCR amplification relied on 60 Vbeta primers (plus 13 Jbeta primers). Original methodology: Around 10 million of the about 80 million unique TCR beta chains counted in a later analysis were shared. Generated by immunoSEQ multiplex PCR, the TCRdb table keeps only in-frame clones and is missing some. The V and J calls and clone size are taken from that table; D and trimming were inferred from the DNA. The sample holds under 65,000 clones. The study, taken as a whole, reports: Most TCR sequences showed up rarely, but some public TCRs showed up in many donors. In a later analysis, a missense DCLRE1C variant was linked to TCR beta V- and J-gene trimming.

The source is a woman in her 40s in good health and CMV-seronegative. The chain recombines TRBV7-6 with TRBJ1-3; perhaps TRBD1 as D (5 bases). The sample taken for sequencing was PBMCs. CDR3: CASSLASPGLSGNTIYF. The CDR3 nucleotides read TGTGCCAGCAGCTTAGCCTCTCCAGGGCTGAGCGGAAACACCATATATTTT.